Listed here is a single T cell receptor (beta chain). Its antigen is as yet unknown. Amplification of TCR beta CDR3 regions used RNA as the template. The primer set for the first-round RT-PCR of the TCR CDR3 was HTBI. MiXCR, run by TCRdb on the multiplex PCR reads, gives a single entry per CDR3 protein. The sample comprises about 560,000 distinct CDR3 sequences, around 15% of which are singletons, and approximately 15% rests with the top ten. These data are taken from a study of T cells in Graves' hyperthyroidism and ophthalmopathy. As for the study in general: Peripheral blood collection took place at initial diagnosis, before any treatment. Study findings and constraints: Stable hyperthyroidism was separated from ophthalmopathy by a model based on 13 V-J features.

The junction had 8 bases not matched to a gene; V was cut back by 3 bases and J by 7 bases. The CDR3 totals 15 residues. Germline V gene lookup returns CDR1 LNHDA and CDR2 SQIVND (reference sequence). Calling Graves' hyperthyroidism stable meant ophthalmopathy did not progress within 18 months. Patients aged 18 to 65 had newly diagnosed hyperthyroidism of under 2 months' duration. Material: blood. V is TRBV19 and J is TRBJ2-7, with 11 nucleotides matching TRBD2. The clonotype was recovered from a middle-aged woman with Graves' hyperthyroidism. The CDR3 DNA is TGTGCCAGTAGTATTGTAGCGGGAGGGCCGGAAGAGCAGTACTTC. Residues: CASSIVAGGPEEQYF.